Following are 7 T cell receptor beta chains from one sample sequenced in a study of cytomegalovirus exposure and HLA in healthy donors. Both 60 Vbeta primers and 13 Jbeta primers went into the PCR. Profiling relied on immunoSEQ multiplex PCR, and the TCRdb table lists in-frame clones only, not all of them. This sample carries 150,000 to 200,000 clones, approximately 80% of them seen once, and the ten largest clones take 6.3%. The material sequenced was PBMCs. The receptor source for this set is a male donor in good health and CMV-seropositive.

This clone was found a few times. J is TRBJ2-7 and V is TRBV7-3; tentative D call: TRBD2 (7 bases). This CDR3 region has 13 residues. The V end was cut by 4 bases, the J end by 5 bases, with 12 bases between. Germline V gives CDR1 SGHTA, CDR2 FQGTGA. CDR3 protein: CASSYGGGNEQYF. DNA for the CDR3: TGTGCCAGCAGCTATGGGGGGGGCAACGAGCAGTACTTC.

The chain is built from TRBV13 and TRBJ2-3; 10 bases are a match to TRBD2. The CDR3 spans 16 residues. After removal of 0 bases from V and 5 bases from J, the junction contained 5 bases not matched to a gene. CDR1 is PRHDT, CDR2 FYEKMQ, per germline (reference sequence). The CDR3 sequence is CASSLGLAGVLDTQYF. DNA for the CDR3: TGTGCCAGCAGCTTAGGCCTAGCGGGAGTTCTAGATACGCAGTATTTT.

This clone has more than one count but fewer than ten. A read error may produce the germline difference seen at one junction end. The rearrangement uses TRBV7-7 and TRBJ2-7; perhaps TRBD2 as D (6 bases). The CDR3 runs to 13 residues. CDR1 is SSHAT, CDR2 FNYEAQ, per germline (reference sequence). The CDR3 region has the DNA TGTGCTAGCAGCTTAGGTCCGGGGGTCGAGCAGTACTTC. Protein: CASSLGPGVEQYF.

This chain uses TRBV4-1 with TRBJ2-2, with D tentatively TRBD2 (6 bases). CDR1 and CDR2 from the germline V gene are MGHRA and YSYEKL. The CDR3 extends over 15 amino acids. V was pared by 1 base and J by 5 bases, with 11 bases between. CDR3 in DNA: TGCGCCAGCAGCCAAGGGGGACTCCTGACCGGGGAGCTGTTTTTT. Protein sequence: CASSQGGLLTGELFF.

The V call is TRBV27, the J call TRBJ2-3, with a tentative D call TRBD2 (5 bases). Trimming cost V 3 bases and J 2 bases, with 9 bases left between them. CDR1 is MNHEY and CDR2 is SMNVEV in the germline V gene (reference sequence). CDR3 length: 14 residues. CDR3 region: CASSFNRDTDTQYF. Here the CDR3 DNA reads TGTGCCAGCAGTTTCAACCGGGACACAGATACGCAGTATTTT.

V usage is TRBV6-5 and J usage is TRBJ2-7; TRBD2 aligns across 9 bases. After removal of 6 bases from V and 4 bases from J, the junction contained 7 bases not matched to a gene. This CDR3 is built from 14 residues. The germline V gene has CDR1 MNHEY and CDR2 SVGAGI. Here the CDR3 DNA reads TGTGCCAGCAGAAAGACTAGCGGAACTTACGAGCAGTACTTC. Translation: CASRKTSGTYEQYF.

This clone was seen a single time. V is TRBV5-4 and J is TRBJ1-5; 7 nucleotides align to TRBD1. V trimming: 0 bases; J trimming: 5 bases; junction bases outside the gene matches: 5. CDR1 and CDR2 from the germline V gene are SGHNT and YYREEE (reference sequence). This CDR3 has 15 amino acids. This CDR3 is CASSLDGTVDQPQHF. The CDR3, as DNA: TGTGCCAGCAGCTTGGATGGGACAGTCGATCAGCCCCAGCATTTT.